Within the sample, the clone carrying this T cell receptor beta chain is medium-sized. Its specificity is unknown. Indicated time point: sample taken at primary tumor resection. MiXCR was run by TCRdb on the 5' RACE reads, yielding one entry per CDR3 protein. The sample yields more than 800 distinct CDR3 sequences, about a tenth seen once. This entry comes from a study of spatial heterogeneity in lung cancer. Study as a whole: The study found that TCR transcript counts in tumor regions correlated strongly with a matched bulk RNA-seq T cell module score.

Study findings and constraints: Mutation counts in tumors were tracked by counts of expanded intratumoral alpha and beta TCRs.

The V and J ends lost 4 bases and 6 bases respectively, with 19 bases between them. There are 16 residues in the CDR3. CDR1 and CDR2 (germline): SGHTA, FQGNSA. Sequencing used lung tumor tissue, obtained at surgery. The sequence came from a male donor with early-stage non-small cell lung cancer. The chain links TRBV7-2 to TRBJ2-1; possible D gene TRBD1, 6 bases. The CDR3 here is CASSWMVGQPANEQFF. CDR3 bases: TGTGCCAGCAGCTGGATGGTAGGACAGCCGGCCAATGAGCAGTTCTTC.